This TCR beta chain was identified during a study of cytomegalovirus exposure and HLA in healthy donors (TCRdb year 2017). Study-level background: An earlier analysis of approximately 590 of the donors reported 250 to 350 Gb of sequence data and 117 million unique TCR beta sequences from 150 million to 200 million T cells. Donor age, sex, ethnicity and CMV serostatus were compiled together with the repertoire data. Several DR-DQ haplotypes were handled as single units for association and clustering because linkage in the cohort was strong. A later genetic analysis used genome-wide SNP genotypes for about three fifths of the 666 donors, treating that subset as a discovery cohort. A separate validation cohort of roughly 130 different subjects was used in addition to the roughly 620-subject first cohort. Rather than drawing on any new phenotypic data, the later analysis identified candidate immune exposures from TCR beta sequences and the way those sequences occurred across donors. HLA typing covered class I and class II loci at four-digit resolution. To decide whether each TCR beta V gene segment behaved as functional or pseudogenic, an earlier analysis of 587 of the donors relied on high-throughput TCR beta sequencing. Every discovery cohort repertoire had been produced on one sequencing platform. The study aimed to test whether signatures of past pathogen exposure could be identified by cataloging public T cell receptors. Typing coverage differed by locus: A, B, C, DRB1 and DQB1 were typed in roughly 629-640 donors, DQA1 in about 510, DPA1 in approximately 600, and DPB1 in just under 490. The study combined high-throughput TCR immunosequencing, statistical association of individual TCRs with disease status, and machine learning to predict cytomegalovirus infection status. The T cell repertoires of 666 subjects were profiled by immunosequencing and related to cytomegalovirus serostatus. Of the roughly 400 genotyped donors, approximately 83% fell in the genetic ancestry cluster associated with self-reported Caucasian donors. Among roughly 400 genotyped donors of the cohort, an average of approximately 200,000 unique TCR beta nucleotide sequences was sequenced per donor, of which about 20% were non-productive. A later analysis re-examined previously published TCR beta repertoires from about 700 donors and added high-resolution HLA genotyping to investigate patterns of TCR occurrence. An early release that covered 640 HLA-typed donors contained approximately 300 gigabases of sequencing data and tens of millions of unique TCR sequences.

This clone came up a few times. Its antigen remains unidentified. No qualities accompany the bases; no much larger clone lies one base away. Paper-wide results and their limitations: In the study, some 180 TCR beta chains were listed as associated with cytomegalovirus. The presence/absence analyses assumed that sequencing depth was roughly uniform across donors, and that assumption may not be true. A later analysis reported that several top co-occurrence clusters appeared linked to parvovirus B19, influenza, CMV and Epstein-Barr virus. A later analysis associated 17,000 or so TCR beta sequences with specific HLA alleles at a false discovery rate of 0.05. In a later analysis, HLA-associated TCR beta chains were found to be more clonally expanded and to have lower generation probabilities than equally common non-associated chains. CMV serostatus was the only immune exposure information available for the cohort. Strong co-occurrence of HLA alleles, especially DR and DQ, made assigning TCR associations to individual alleles difficult. A group of highly shared sequence variants was considered likely to be a technical artifact of the sequencing pipeline. In a later genetic analysis, a missense DCLRE1C variant was associated with V-gene and J-gene trimming of TCR beta chains, and the association was replicated in an independent cohort. In a later analysis, most CMV-associated TCR beta chains were found to appear HLA-restricted, with HLA associations seemingly driven largely by CMV exposure. HLA typing was unavailable for some donors at each locus, so association tests used only the typed subset. Because counts were too low, about 15 rarely observed V segments, including chromosome 9 orphons, were left out of the earlier analysis of a few hundred of the donors. In both the original and validation cohorts, the classifier was reported to diagnose cytomegalovirus status with high specificity and sensitivity. The authors suggested that the approach could potentially be generalized to other disease states and immunological phenotypes. In an earlier analysis of some 500 of the donors, most TCR beta V segments appeared in productive rearrangements about 87% or about 30% of the time, broadly matching IMGT annotations. Three of the identified cytomegalovirus-associated TCR beta chains were confirmed in vitro to be specific for cytomegalovirus antigens. A further reported finding was that TCR beta sequences accurately predicted the HLA-A and HLA-B alleles for most subjects in the first cohort. While some public TCRs were present in many individuals, most TCR sequences turned up only very rarely across donors. A later analysis found that TCR association rates varied across HLA loci, with DRB1 alleles showing the most associated TCRs and HLA-C alleles the fewest. In this cohort, only TCR beta chains were sequenced, and detectable features were limited by the absence of alpha or paired-chain data. Correlated functional status among segregating V segments might be attributable to linkage disequilibrium, but an unknown experimental factor could not be ruled out. A later genetic analysis reported fewer N-insertions in productive TCRs among donors in an Asian-associated ancestry cluster than the roughly 700-donor mean.

The library was made by the immunoSEQ multiplex PCR assay. A mixture of 60 forward primers for TCR Vbeta segments and 13 reverse primers for TCR Jbeta segments was used in the multiplex PCR. A multiplex PCR assay on genomic DNA amplified the CDR3 region of rearranged TCR beta genes. On the Illumina HiSeq System, the amplified TCR beta libraries were sequenced as 87-base-pair reads. Processing in the source paper ran as follows. Across the 500 to 700 repertoires, a later analysis counted around 80 million unique TCR beta chains, some 11 million of which were shared by at least two donors. A nearest-neighbor algorithm error-corrected the raw reads and collapsed the reads into unique sequences, merging closely related sequences to remove PCR and sequencing errors. To assign V, D and J gene segments, CDR3 sequences were aligned to IMGT reference sequences. For a sequence to be retained, a match of at least six nucleotides was required to both a V gene segment and a J gene segment. Rearrangements were called productive when the CDR3 lacked stop codons and stayed in frame with V and J; all others were non-productive. Following IMGT convention, CDR3 was defined as the stretch from the second conserved V-encoded cysteine to the conserved J-encoded phenylalanine. In an earlier analysis of around 570 of the donors, sequences lacking an unambiguous match to a single V gene segment were excluded. An earlier analysis of some 500 of the donors classified V segments as functional when productive rearrangements were above 56.7% and as segregating when the standard deviation between donors was above 5%. A statistical classification framework was built to diagnose cytomegalovirus status from the catalog of TCR beta chain sequences. In a later analysis, V and J genes were assigned by comparing TCR nucleotide sequences against IMGT/GENE-DB human TR gene sequences. A later analysis assigned CDR3 sequences and most-parsimonious VDJ recombination scenarios with the TCRdist pipeline. In a later analysis, every TCR beta chain was defined by the combination of its CDR3 amino acid sequence and its V-gene family, and reads without a unique V-gene family were dropped. A later analysis removed nearly 600 highly shared, low-generation-probability nucleotide sequences to deal with suspected cross-contamination and a sequencing artifact. A later analysis calculated a clonal expansion index for each public chain from normalized within-repertoire ranks of inferred template counts. In a later analysis, generation probabilities were computed with a VDJ recombination model fitted to out-of-frame rearrangements, and the resulting probabilities were checked against IGoR. In a later analysis, hypergeometric tests were used to score TCR-TCR, TCR-HLA and TCR-CMV co-occurrence, with a repertoire-size bias correction applied to TCR pairs. To estimate false discovery rates, a later analysis permuted the HLA or CMV assignments 20 times. In a later analysis, co-occurring TCRs were grouped with DBSCAN, and TCRdist sequence similarity was added when clustering was performed within HLA-allele-positive subsets. For co-occurrence clustering, repertoires with fewer than 30,000 or more than 120,000 public chains were excluded, along with five repertoires with anomalous nucleotide sharing. This immuneACCESS table, as held by TCRdb, lists in-frame sequences with V and J called but not all clones. Of the missing ones, under half trace to an unresolved V gene in checked studies; the others have no known cause. The V and J calls and clone size come from that table; D and trimming were worked out from the DNA. This sample is represented by fewer than 130,000 clones; 70% of them were singletons. The ten most abundant clones make up about 11% of the sample.

The cohort was made up of roughly 670 healthy bone marrow donors. At the time of sampling, all cohort members were nominally healthy, though unrecorded immune exposures were likely present. The donor was CMV seropositive and was included in the group of almost 300 seropositive cohort members. Every donor gave a peripheral blood sample, and the peripheral blood mononuclear cells from that sample were used for TCR beta sequencing. Genomic DNA extraction from the blood cell samples was performed with the Qiagen DNeasy Blood Extraction Kit. This sequence was found in a man aged 35 to 55 in good health and CMV-seropositive. Specimen: PBMCs.

The sequenced DNA: TGTGCCAGCAGCCTCGGGGGGAACACTGAAGCTTTCTTT. It codes for CASSLGGNTEAFF. This sequence uses TRBV13 and TRBJ1-1; the D gene is perhaps TRBD1, on 5 matching bases. CDR1 and CDR2 were assigned from the germline V gene (reference sequence) as PRHDT and FYEKMQ. The junction shows trimming of 5 bases on V and 1 base on J, plus 8 bases between the germline ends. Its CDR3 holds 13 amino acids, cysteine through phenylalanine. Only the CDR3 DNA is retained, 39 bases long and in frame from the first base.